The clone carrying this T cell receptor beta chain was seen at least ten times. Its cognate antigen is unknown. The sample originates from a study of read filtering for tumor transcriptome and immune sequencing. The wider study: Transcriptome libraries were built from DNase-treated RNA. TCR-mapped reads were about 4.05 to 10.27 million with IR-seq versus about 75 to 1,400 with RNA-seq.

Study observations and caveats: The sorted CD138-negative fraction was a mixed bone marrow immune population, not purified T cells. About 82% of IR-seq clonotypes had a single read, yet these held approximately 3.7% of reads.

This library used around 400 ng RNA and molecular barcoded adaptors spanning alpha/delta and beta/gamma chains. TCRdb passed the reads through MiXCR, listing each CDR3 protein once. The data contain 40,000 to 50,000 distinct CDR3 sequences, roughly 19% of them singletons. Source material: a population of CD138-negative cells sorted from bone marrow. The receptor comes from a donor at least 40 years old with multiple myeloma.

The CDR3 region is CASSPDRPWDTQYF. The CDR3 nucleotides are TGTGCCAGCAGTCCCGACAGGCCCTGGGATACGCAGTATTTT. The rearrangement uses TRBV3-1 and TRBJ2-3, with D possibly matching TRBD1 (6 bases). Germline values: CDR1 LGHDT, CDR2 YNNKEL (reference sequence). This CDR3 has 14 residues. The V and J ends lost 6 bases and 6 bases respectively, with 16 bases between them.